One and the same sample provided the 2 T cell receptor beta chains below, sequenced in a study of T cell responses to AZD1222 COVID-19 vaccine. Clones were sequenced by immunoSEQ multiplex PCR, and TCRdb holds only the in-frame ones, with some missing. Of fewer than 90,000 clones listed, just over 85% are singletons. Specimen: peripheral blood, collected 28 days after the second AZD1222 dose. The receptors were sampled from an adult who received the AZD1222 COVID-19 vaccine.

The gene calls are TRBV6-5 and TRBJ2-7, with 11 positions matching TRBD2. This CDR3 region has 13 residues. The germline V gene encodes CDR1 MNHEY and CDR2 SVGAGI. V shed 7 bases and J 5 bases; nucleotides not matched to a gene: 4. The CDR3 DNA reads as TGTGCCAGCATGCTAGCGGGAGGTAACGAGCAGTACTTC. Amino acid sequence: CASMLAGGNEQYF.

This chain uses TRBV7-9 with TRBJ2-3; D ambiguous. CDR1 SEHNR and CDR2 FQNEAQ come from the germline V gene (reference sequence). V lost 1 base to trimming and J lost 7 bases, with 6 bases between them. The CDR3 is 12 amino acids. This chain's CDR3 is CASSLDQNTQYF. As DNA, the CDR3 is TGTGCCAGCAGCTTAGACCAAAATACGCAGTATTTT. Looking up the rest from reference TRBV7-9 and TRBJ2-3 gives the full variable domain: DTGVSQNPRHKITKRGQNVTFRCDPISEHNRLYWYRQTLGQGPEFLTYFQNEAQLEKSRLLSDRFSAERPKGSFSTLEIQRTEQGDSAMYLCASSLDQNTQYFGPGTRLTVL.